This T cell receptor beta chain is drawn from a study of control samples from healthy donors and cancer patients. This table comes from immunoSEQ multiplex PCR, and its TCRdb copy is limited to in-frame clones, with some not included. The sample consists of about 150,000 clones, 94% of them appearing once. Germline V gives CDR1 LNHNV, CDR2 YYDKDF (reference sequence). CDR3 length equals 13 residues. V was shortened by 0 bases and J by 4 bases, with 6 bases between the two germline ends. The chain employs TRBV15 and TRBJ2-5; D not certain. What was sequenced was blood. This receptor was taken from a woman between 18 and 29 years old in good health. The CDR3 reads CATSRDPLETQYF. The CDR3 DNA reads as TGTGCCACCAGCAGAGATCCCCTAGAGACCCAGTACTTC.